This T cell receptor (beta chain) was identified in a study of OX40 agonist ivuxolimab in advanced cancers. Overall study context: Ivuxolimab, an antibody acting as an agonist of OX40 (CD134), was used to treat patients. Those enrolled were 80% to 85% male, with a mean age of roughly 62 years and ages from 23 to 79. Among those treated, three patients had partial responses, one with hepatocellular carcinoma and two with cutaneous melanoma.

From germline, CDR1 is MNHEY and CDR2 SVGAGI. This CDR3 has 13 residues. Trimming took off 5 bases at V and 3 bases at J, with 11 bases between the two ends. Sequencing was performed with immunoSEQ multiplex PCR; in TCRdb, only in-frame clones are kept and a portion is missing. This sample has around 140,000 clones; about 93% occur once, and the top ten carry approximately 0.93%. For this clone: Its antigen is still unknown.

Study results and caveats: More expanded clones were seen, on average, in CD8+ T cells than in CD4+.

The material sequenced was CD4+ or CD8+ T cells sorted from blood, taken in a trial of the OX40 agonist ivuxolimab. The V and J genes are TRBV6-5 and TRBJ2-7; D possibly corresponds to TRBD1 (5 bases). The sequence derives from an adult with an advanced solid tumor such as melanoma, head and neck, liver or kidney cancer. The CDR3 spells CASSRGRDYEQYF. The CDR3 DNA sequence: TGTGCCAGCAGTAGGGGCAGGGACTACGAGCAGTACTTC.